A few counts support the clone carrying this TCR beta chain. Cohorts were determined from participant-reported clinical history. This sample stems from a study of blood T cell repertoires in COVID-19. Turning to the study itself: There were acute and convalescent COVID-19 samples, and they came from the United States, Italy and Spain.

V was shortened by 5 bases and J by 6 bases, with 14 bases between the two germline ends. Looked up from germline, CDR1 is SEHNR and CDR2 is FQNEAQ (reference sequence). The CDR3 totals 15 residues. This table comes from immunoSEQ multiplex PCR, and its TCRdb copy is limited to in-frame clones, with some not included. The sample contains some 330,000 clones, 88% of which appear only once. The V and J genes are TRBV7-9 and TRBJ1-6; possibly TRBD1 for D (5 bases). Material for sequencing was PBMCs or T cells enriched from blood (not recorded which). The source is a man aged 30 to 39 who had recovered from COVID-19. The CDR3, as DNA: TGTGCCAGCAGCAACTCCGGGACTCTTAATTCACCCCTCCACTTT. Protein product: CASSNSGTLNSPLHF.